Listed here are 15 T cell receptor beta chains from one sample, sequenced in a study of immune evolution from preneoplasia to lung adenocarcinoma. TCRdb's table, derived via immunoSEQ multiplex PCR, lists solely in-frame clones and lacks some. The sample holds thousands of clones, about 75% seen once. Sample: FFPE minimally invasive lung adenocarcinoma tissue. These TCRs come from a person aged 60-79 years with lung adenocarcinoma.

This chain connects TRBV30 to TRBJ1-6; TRBD1 matches 8 bases. The CDR3 is made up of 13 amino acids. Germline V gene lookup returns CDR1 GTSNPN and CDR2 SVGIG (reference sequence). The trim removed 8 bases at V and 10 bases at J, leaving 10 bases unmatched. In nucleotides, the CDR3 is TGTGCCATACCGGGGACAGGTACATCACCCCTCCACTTT. It specifies CAIPGTGTSPLHF.

The rearrangement uses TRBV5-1 and TRBJ2-3; TRBD1 agrees at 7 bases. In germline, CDR1 is SGHRS, CDR2 YFSETQ. CDR3 length: 14 residues. V lost 4 bases, J lost 7 bases, and 9 bases stayed unmatched. The CDR3 spells CASSRGQASNTQYF. The CDR3 DNA is TGCGCCAGCAGCAGAGGACAGGCGTCAAATACGCAGTATTTT.

Written as DNA, the CDR3 is TGTGCCAGCAGTTACTCCCACGACAGGGTCACTGAAGCTTTCTTT. Translation: CASSYSHDRVTEAFF. The genes are TRBV6-5 and TRBJ1-1; 7 nucleotides agree with TRBD1. This CDR3 spans 15 amino acids. From germline, CDR1 is MNHEY and CDR2 SVGAGI. The trim removed 0 bases at V and 4 bases at J, leaving 5 bases unmatched.

The chain joins TRBV5-1 to TRBJ1-2; 8 bases line up with TRBD1. From germline, CDR1 is SGHRS and CDR2 YFSETQ. The ends lost 3 bases at V and 6 bases at J; junction bases unmatched: 7. This CDR3 region has 14 residues. The CDR3 is CASSSGQVENGYTF. The CDR3 DNA reads as TGCGCCAGCAGCTCGGGACAGGTAGAGAATGGCTACACCTTC.

This clone was counted only a few times. The CDR3 DNA is TGCGCCAGCAGCTTCGACTGGCGCCTAGATACGCAGTATTTT. Translating it yields CASSFDWRLDTQYF. The V and J genes are TRBV5-1 and TRBJ2-3; D unclear. Germline loops: CDR1 SGHRS, CDR2 YFSETQ. The CDR3 has 14 amino acids. V lost 2 bases to trimming and J lost 5 bases, with 12 bases between them. The complete variable domain, with remaining parts taken from reference TRBV5-1 and TRBJ2-3, reads KAGVTQTPRYLIKTRGQQVTLSCSPISGHRSVSWYQQTPGQGLQFLFEYFSETQRNKGNFPGRFSGRQFSNSRSEMNVSTLELGDSALYLCASSFDWRLDTQYFGPGTRLTVL.

This rearrangement joins TRBV11-2 to TRBJ1-1; 10 bases map to TRBD1. The CDR3 contains 13 residues. From germline, CDR1 is SGHAT and CDR2 FQNNGV. Trimming cost V 5 bases and J 10 bases; bases outside gene matches: 7. The DNA for the CDR3 is TGTGCCAGCAGCCCGGGACAGGGGATGGGAGCTTTCTTT. This encodes CASSPGQGMGAFF.

This clone came up a few times. The V call is TRBV11-3, the J call TRBJ2-7; 10 nucleotides line up with TRBD1. Germline V gives CDR1 SGHNT, CDR2 YENEEA. There are 17 residues in the CDR3. V was clipped by 5 bases and J by 1 base; unmatched bases: 11. CDR3 amino acids: CASSMPGQGISSYEQYF. CDR3 DNA: TGTGCCAGCAGCATGCCGGGACAGGGGATTTCTTCCTACGAGCAGTACTTC.

V is TRBV28 and J is TRBJ2-1; 12 nucleotides match TRBD2. CDR3 length equals 16 residues. Per the germline V gene, CDR1 is MDHEN and CDR2 is SYDVKM. With V trimmed by 2 bases and J by 4 bases, 3 bases remained unmatched. As DNA, the CDR3 is TGTGCCAGCAGTTTACAAGGACTAGCGGGGTACAATGAGCAGTTCTTC. Translated, it gives CASSLQGLAGYNEQFF. Looking up the rest from reference TRBV28 and TRBJ2-1 gives the full variable domain: DVKVTQSSRYLVKRTGEKVFLECVQDMDHENMFWYRQDPGLGLRLIYFSYDVKMKEKGDIPEGYSVSREKKERFSLILESASTNQTSMYLCASSLQGLAGYNEQFFGPGTRLTVL.

The chain uses TRBV7-2 and TRBJ2-1; tentative D call: TRBD2 (7 bases). This CDR3 region has 15 residues. Germline loops: CDR1 SGHTA, CDR2 FQGNSA. Trimming took off 1 base at V and 2 bases at J, with 9 bases between the two ends. The CDR3 protein is CASSLGGGPYNEQFF. The DNA for the CDR3 is TGTGCCAGCAGCTTAGGCGGGGGCCCCTACAATGAGCAGTTCTTC.

The gene calls are TRBV7-6 and TRBJ2-5; 8 positions agree with TRBD2. V shed 10 bases, J shed 5 bases, and the junction held 21 bases outside the gene matches. The CDR3 has 17 residues. Germline loops: CDR1 SGHVS, CDR2 FNYEAQ. CDR3 residues: CATYPFPSGGRGETQYF. The CDR3 nucleotides read TGTGCCACCTACCCGTTTCCGAGCGGGGGCCGGGGGGAGACCCAGTACTTC. Looking up the rest from reference TRBV7-6 and TRBJ2-5 gives the full variable domain: GAGVSQSPRYKVTKRGQDVALRCDPISGHVSLYWYRQALGQGPEFLTYFNYEAQQDKSGLPNDRFSAERPEGSISTLTIQRTEQRDSAMYRCATYPFPSGGRGETQYFGPGTRLLVL.

This clone is medium-sized (0.01 to 0.1%). This sequence joins TRBV7-6 and TRBJ2-6, with 9 bases fitting TRBD1. Germline CDR1 reads SGHVS; CDR2 reads FNYEAQ. The CDR3 loop spans 16 amino acids. V trimming: 4 bases; J trimming: 0 bases; junction bases outside the gene matches: 1. The DNA for the CDR3 is TGTGCCAGCAGCTCGGGACAGGGCTCTGGGGCCAACGTCCTGACTTTC. Amino acids: CASSSGQGSGANVLTF.

The rearrangement joins TRBV29-1 to TRBJ1-2; D might be TRBD1 (5 bases). The germline V gene has CDR1 SQVTM and CDR2 ANQGSEA. Deletions cut 7 bases from V and 1 base from J, with 19 bases between. CDR3 length: 15 residues. The CDR3 nucleotides are TGCAGCGATCCAGGGTTGGGGCAGGGTAACTATGGCTACACCTTC. Translating it yields CSDPGLGQGNYGYTF.

The genes are TRBV18 and TRBJ2-1; 10 nucleotides align to TRBD1. Trimming removed 6 bases from V and 7 bases from J; junction bases left unmatched: 6. Germline CDR1 is KGHSH and CDR2 is LQKENI. The CDR3 sequence is 14 residues long. CDR3 loop: CASSGQGVVNEQFF. CDR3 nucleotide sequence: TGTGCCAGCTCCGGACAGGGGGTCGTAAATGAGCAGTTCTTC.

The genes are TRBV5-8 and TRBJ1-2; D call uncertain. Germline lookup yields CDR1 SGHTS and CDR2 YDEGEE. Trimming stripped 0 bases from V and 5 bases from J, with 8 bases between. The CDR3 contains 13 residues. CDR3 DNA sequence: TGTGCCAGCAGCTTGGGGCGGGGATATGGCTACACCTTC. The encoded protein is CASSLGRGYGYTF.

The rearrangement links TRBV7-6 to TRBJ2-7; D ambiguous. Trimming took off 0 bases at V and 2 bases at J, with 11 bases between the two ends. Germline V gives CDR1 SGHVS, CDR2 FNYEAQ. There are 15 residues in the CDR3. The CDR3 loop reads CASSLALEPAYEQYF. Written as DNA, the CDR3 is TGTGCCAGCAGCTTAGCGCTAGAACCTGCCTACGAGCAGTACTTC.